This is a list of T cell receptor beta chains from one sample in a study of T cell repertoires in cytomegalovirus infection. These receptors have no identified antigens. TCRdb processed the reads anew with MiXCR; each CDR3 protein has one entry. This sample has fewer than 900,000 distinct CDR3 sequences; 25% to 30% occur once, and the top ten carry around 13%. Sequences were derived from cultured CD8+ T cells from PBMCs, sampled from culture after CMV antigen stimulation. The receptors derive from a human donor in good health (CMV status not recorded). Some clones in this sample may be carry-over from other donors' samples. CDR3s include the opening cysteine and the closing phenylalanine or tryptophan. D genes are given only for firm matches. Only some rows state a clone size, as once, few, many or a class for expanded clones.

V gene	D gene	J gene	clone size	CDR3 DNA	CDR3 protein
TRBV7-2	.	TRBJ2-6	.	TGTGCCAGCAGCTCTTTTTGGACAGAGCTGGAGTTTGGGGCCAACGTCCTGACTTTC	CASSSFWTELEFGANVLTF
TRBV14	.	TRBJ1-2	.	TGTGCCAGCAGCCAGGGGGACGATGGCTACACCTTC	CASSQGDDGYTF
TRBV6-2/TRBV6-3	TRBD2	TRBJ2-3	.	TGTGCCAGCGGACTAGCACCCGATACGCAGTATTTT	CASGLAPDTQYF
TRBV6-5	.	TRBJ1-5	.	TGTGCCAGCAGTTACGGGGGTAGCATTCAGCCCCAGCATTTT	CASSYGGSIQPQHF
TRBV6-1	.	TRBJ1-2	once	TGTGCCAGCAGGGAGAATGCCGGCTACACCTTC	CASRENAGYTF
TRBV28	TRBD1	TRBJ1-2	.	TGTGCCAGCAGCCCCAGACAGGGCATCTATGGCTACACCTTC	CASSPRQGIYGYTF
TRBV7-2	TRBD2	TRBJ2-1	.	TGTGCCAGCAGAGCTAGCGGGGGGGCGTGGAATGAGCAGTTCTTC	CASRASGGAWNEQFF
TRBV7-9	TRBD1	TRBJ1-1	.	TGTGCCAGCAGTCAGGGGGCAAGTGAAGCTTTCTTT	CASSQGASEAFF
TRBV5-1	.	TRBJ2-7	.	TGCGCCAGCAGCTCAGACGGAATATCCTACGAGCAGTACTTC	CASSSDGISYEQYF
TRBV7-9	TRBD2	TRBJ2-1	many	TGTGCCAGCAGCCCTCAGCGGGGTTCCTACAATGAGCAGTTCTTC	CASSPQRGSYNEQFF
TRBV6-1	.	TRBJ1-5	few	TGTGCCAGCAGTCCCTCCGGACCCGCCCAGCATTTT	CASSPSGPAQHF
TRBV7-3	.	TRBJ2-7	.	TGTGCCAGCAGCAACCCCAGGGCGGAACACTACGAGCAGTACTTC	CASSNPRAEHYEQYF
TRBV7-6	.	TRBJ1-2	many	TGTGCCAGCAGCCTTAGGGGGTCCGACTCCTATGGCTACACCTTC	CASSLRGSDSYGYTF
TRBV19	.	TRBJ2-7	.	TGTGCCAGTCAAAATGGACCGGGGAATTATGACGAGCAGTACTTC	CASQNGPGNYDEQYF
TRBV19	.	TRBJ2-2	.	TGTGCCAGTTTAAACCCCAGGGTCGGGGGCTCCGGGGAGCTGTTTTTT	CASLNPRVGGSGELFF
TRBV29-1	.	TRBJ1-1	.	TGCAGCGTCTTGGAGCCTGGAAGCACTGAAGCTTTCTTT	CSVLEPGSTEAFF
TRBV7-2	.	TRBJ2-5	many	TGTGCCAGCATGCGACCCAGTGAGACCCAGTACTTC	CASMRPSETQYF
TRBV10-2	TRBD2	TRBJ2-7	.	TGCGCCAGCAGTGAATTGACTAGCGGAACCTACGAGCAGTACTTC	CASSELTSGTYEQYF
TRBV12-3/TRBV12-4	TRBD1	TRBJ1-5	.	TGTGCCAGCAGTAAGGGGGACAGGGTTTTCGATCAGCCCCAGCATTTT	CASSKGDRVFDQPQHF
TRBV2	.	TRBJ2-4	few	TGTGCCAGCAGTGGATCGGCGGGGGACAAGCTAGCCAAAAACATTCAGTACTTC	CASSGSAGDKLAKNIQYF
TRBV12-3/TRBV12-4	.	TRBJ2-1	.	TGTGCCAGCAGCGCCCTATTCTTC	CASSALFF
TRBV9	.	TRBJ2-3	.	TGTGCCAGCACCACAGGGCGGGGTTCAGATACGCAGTATTTT	CASTTGRGSDTQYF
TRBV19	.	TRBJ1-5	few	TGTGCCAGTACCATCTCCGGACTTGGCAATCAGCCCCAGCATTTT	CASTISGLGNQPQHF
TRBV23-1	.	TRBJ2-2	.	TGCGCCAGCAGTCAGGGGGCAACGAACACCGGGGAGCTGTTTTTT	CASSQGATNTGELFF
TRBV29-1	.	TRBJ2-2	few	TGCAGCGTACTCACAGGGACGAACACCGGGGAGCTGTTTTTT	CSVLTGTNTGELFF
TRBV5-4	TRBD2	TRBJ2-2	few	TGTGCCAGCAGCTTTGTTAGTAGCGGGGGTGCCGGGGAGCTGTTTTTT	CASSFVSSGGAGELFF